This T cell receptor beta chain was sequenced during a study of CD8 T cells in ankylosing spondylitis. This CDR3 region has 17 residues. Worth noting for this clonotype: Antigen specificity is unknown.

Quantitative molecular-barcoded 5'-RACE generated the TCR beta libraries. In TCRdb, the 5' RACE reads were re-called with MiXCR into one record per CDR3 protein. Of about 800,000 distinct CDR3 sequences in the sample, 12% were seen once. Study-wide results and limits: The study identified a TCR beta motif of roughly eight highly homologous variants that appeared characteristic of ankylosing spondylitis blood. Disease-linked clones reportedly concentrated significantly in matched ankylosing spondylitis synovial fluid. In peripheral blood, disease-linked CD8+ clones occurred at relatively low frequencies.

This chain uses TRBV21-1 with TRBJ2-2; the table names TRBD2, a call not compared with the DNA. TRBV21-1 is marked as a pseudogene. The clonotype was recovered from a male donor with ankylosing spondylitis. The sample was blood, either unsorted or a sorted T cell fraction (not recorded which). The DNA of the CDR3 is TGTGCCAGCAGCAAAGCGGGCCTAGCGGGAGACACCGGGGAGCTGTTTTTT. This encodes CASSKAGLAGDTGELFF.